What follows is one T cell receptor (beta chain) and its context. The source of the sample is a study of blood T cell repertoires in COVID-19. Study-level information: Whether acute or convalescent, the COVID-19 samples came from the United States, Italy and Spain. Sources were T cells, B-cell-depleted T cells, or PBMCs; the material itself was cDNA or gDNA.

CDR1 is SGHDT, CDR2 YYEEEE, per germline. The V and J ends lost 2 bases and 1 base respectively, with 4 bases between them. This CDR3 region has 12 residues. In the original workflow: It was from reference gene primer amplification that nucleated cell counts were estimated. Profiled with immunoSEQ multiplex PCR; TCRdb holds only in-frame clones, not every one. V, J and clone size are those of that table, while D and trimming were read from the DNA. This sample has 90,000 to 120,000 clones, with around 87% found just once. The sequenced sample was peripheral blood. The rearrangement uses TRBV5-6 and TRBJ2-7; no firm D call. The source of this sequence is a man over 45 with acute or convalescent COVID-19. The CDR3 reads CASSFQSYEQYF. CDR3 in DNA: TGTGCCAGCAGCTTTCAGTCCTACGAGCAGTACTTC.